A single T cell receptor (beta chain) is shown here with its context. The data stem from a study of blood T cell repertoires in COVID-19. Study information: T cells, B-cell-depleted T cells, or PBMCs provided the cDNA or gDNA that served as material.

This CDR3 comprises 15 residues. The V and J ends lost 5 bases and 2 bases, in that order; junction bases with no gene match: 2. Germline values: CDR1 MNHEY, CDR2 SVGAGI. Per the authors' pipeline: Amplification from reference gene primers served as the basis for estimated nucleated cell counts. Method: immunoSEQ multiplex PCR; TCRdb's copy keeps in-frame clones and lacks some. V, J and clone size were drawn from that table, and D and trimming were deduced from the DNA. The repertoire holds approximately 240,000 clones, roughly 84% seen once, with approximately 18% in the top ten. The specimen was peripheral blood. The chain has TRBV6-5 and TRBJ2-1; 11 bases agree with TRBD2. The clonotype was recovered from a woman over 75 with active or convalescent COVID-19. DNA of the CDR3: TGTGCCAGCAGTATAGCGGGGGGGACCTACAATGAGCAGTTCTTC. It encodes CASSIAGGTYNEQFF.